A selection of T cell receptor beta chains follows, all from one sample in a study of cytomegalovirus exposure and HLA in healthy donors. The table came from immunoSEQ multiplex PCR; TCRdb's copy has only in-frame clones and leaves some out. The table records approximately 230,000 clones, 87% of them present only once. The material sequenced was PBMCs. The receptors were sampled from a man in his late teens or twenties in good health and CMV-seropositive. The CDR3 runs from the conserved cysteine through the conserved F or W. The D gene is left open where the match is weak. Clone sizes are given selectively: once, few, many, or a class where the clone is expanded.

-	TRBV11-2	-	TRBJ1-1	TGTGCCAGCAGCTTAGGAGCGGGGTTTGCGAACACTGAAGCTTTCTTT	CASSLGAGFANTEAFF
few	TRBV2	-	TRBJ1-5	TGTGCCAGCAGAAGCGGGGTTCAGCCCCAGCATTTT	CASRSGVQPQHF
-	TRBV6-5	-	TRBJ2-1	TGTGCCAGCAGCCCCGGACCGGCAGGGTACAATGAGCAGTTCTTC	CASSPGPAGYNEQFF
-	TRBV9	TRBD1	TRBJ1-2	TGTGCCAGCAGCGCAGAACAGGGGGTCTATGGCTACACCTTC	CASSAEQGVYGYTF
-	TRBV4-1	-	TRBJ1-1	TGCGCCAGCAGCCAAGGTTATGGGGGACCCTGGACTGAAGCTTTCTTT	CASSQGYGGPWTEAFF
many	TRBV19	-	TRBJ1-2	TGTGCCAGTAGTATAGCCTCGACAGATAACTATGGCTACACCTTC	CASSIASTDNYGYTF
-	TRBV18	-	TRBJ1-3	TGTGCCAGCTCAACCCAGGGGATAACTGGAAACACCATATATTTT	CASSTQGITGNTIYF
once	TRBV5-6	-	TRBJ2-4	TGTGCCAGCAGCTTGGGGCGGAGAAACATTCAGTACTTC	CASSLGRRNIQYF
-	TRBV7-9	-	TRBJ1-2	TGTGCCAGCAGCCCCCGCAGAGGGGATGGCTACACCTTC	CASSPRRGDGYTF
-	TRBV7-9	-	TRBJ2-3	TGTGCCAGCAGCTTACGGAGCGGGACAGATACGCAGTATTTT	CASSLRSGTDTQYF
-	TRBV19	TRBD2	TRBJ2-7	TGTGCCAGTAGTCTGCGCATAGCGGGAGCGACTTACGAGCAGTACTTC	CASSLRIAGATYEQYF
-	TRBV15	-	TRBJ1-3	TGTGCCACCAGCAGAGGGGGGCAAGGAAACACCATATATTTT	CATSRGGQGNTIYF
once	TRBV6-5	-	TRBJ1-1	TGTGCCAGCAGTTACTTTATCCACACTGAAGCTTTCTTT	CASSYFIHTEAFF
-	TRBV19	-	TRBJ2-7	TGTGCCAGTAGTACGTCGTCGAGCGGTAGCTCCTACGAGCAGTACTTC	CASSTSSSGSSYEQYF
-	TRBV6-5	TRBD2	TRBJ2-7	TGTGCCAGCAGCCCTAGCGGACTCAACTACGAGCAGTACTTC	CASSPSGLNYEQYF
-	TRBV5-6	-	TRBJ2-7	TGTGCCAGCTGGATAGGAGGGGCGCGCTACGAGCAGTACTTC	CASWIGGARYEQYF
once	TRBV27	-	TRBJ2-3	TGTGCCAGCAGTTTATTAGCCACCACAGATACGCAGTATTTT	CASSLLATTDTQYF
-	TRBV6-6	TRBD2	TRBJ2-7	TGTGCCAGCAGTCACGAACTAGCGGGAGGGCCCTACGAGCAGTACTTC	CASSHELAGGPYEQYF